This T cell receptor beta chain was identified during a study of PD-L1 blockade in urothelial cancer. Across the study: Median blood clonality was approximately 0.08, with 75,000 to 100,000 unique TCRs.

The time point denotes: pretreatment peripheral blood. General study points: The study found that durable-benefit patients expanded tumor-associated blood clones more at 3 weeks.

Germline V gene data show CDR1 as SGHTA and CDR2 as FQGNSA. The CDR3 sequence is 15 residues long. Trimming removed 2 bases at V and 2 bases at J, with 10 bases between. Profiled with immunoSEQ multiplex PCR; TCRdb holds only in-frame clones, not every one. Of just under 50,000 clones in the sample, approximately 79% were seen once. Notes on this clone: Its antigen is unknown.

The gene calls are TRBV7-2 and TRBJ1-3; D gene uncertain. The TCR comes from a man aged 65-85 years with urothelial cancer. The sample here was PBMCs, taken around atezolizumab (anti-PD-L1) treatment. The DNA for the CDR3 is TGTGCCAGCAGCTTACGTAGCAGCCCTGGAAACACCATATATTTT. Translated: CASSLRSSPGNTIYF.